The next 5 T cell receptor beta chains were all read from a single sample in a study of brain T cells in children with intractable seizures. Libraries were prepared by immunoSEQ multiplex PCR; TCRdb keeps only in-frame clonotypes and omits some of them. The top ten hold around 5% of the sample, which has hundreds of thousands of clones, over 90% seen once. Time point: blood from clinic visit 5 months post-surgery; TSC patient then seizure free. Specimen: peripheral blood, collected less than 6 months after surgery. All receptors derive from a boy in the first two years of life with tuberous sclerosis and intractable seizures.

Regarding this clone: Other nucleotide sequences in the sample specify the same CDR3. The rearrangement links TRBV5-1 to TRBJ1-5; 7 nucleotides match TRBD1. Germline CDR1 is SGHRS and CDR2 is YFSETQ. The CDR3 extends over 14 amino acids. V lost 4 bases, J lost 2 bases, and 3 bases stayed unmatched. The CDR3 DNA follows: TGCGCCAGCAGCCCCGGACAGGGCAATCAGCCCCAGCATTTT. As protein: CASSPGQGNQPQHF.

V is TRBV11-3 and J is TRBJ2-3; no firm D call. Germline V gene sequence: CDR1 SGHNT, CDR2 YENEEA. The CDR3 spans 16 residues. The germline V and J ends were trimmed by 2 bases and 5 bases, with 17 bases remaining between them. The CDR3 loop reads CASSLFRVANQDTQYF. Here the CDR3 DNA reads TGTGCCAGCAGCTTATTTAGAGTAGCTAACCAAGATACGCAGTATTTT.

This clone turned up a few times. This chain links TRBV7-2 with TRBJ1-2, with 8 positions matching TRBD1. Germline values: CDR1 SGHTA, CDR2 FQGNSA. The CDR3 extends over 15 amino acids. V shed 4 bases and J 4 bases; nucleotides not matched to a gene: 8. CDR3 amino acids: CASSSGGAGIYGYTF. CDR3 nucleotides: TGTGCCAGCAGCTCAGGGGGCGCCGGAATCTATGGCTACACCTTC.

The rearrangement uses TRBV30 and TRBJ2-5, with 7 positions matching TRBD2. V shed 0 bases and J 1 base; nucleotides not matched to a gene: 2. CDR1 and CDR2 from the germline V gene are GTSNPN and SVGIG (reference sequence). This CDR3 comprises 14 residues. The CDR3 is CAWSVGGGQETQYF. CDR3 coding DNA: TGTGCCTGGAGTGTAGGCGGGGGCCAAGAGACCCAGTACTTC.

The chain links TRBV5-1 to TRBJ2-7; 10 nucleotides line up with TRBD2. Germline CDR1 reads SGHRS; CDR2 reads YFSETQ. The CDR3 covers 15 residues. The junction had 6 bases not matched to a gene; V was cut back by 1 base and J by 5 bases. The CDR3, as DNA: TGCGCCAGCAGCTTGACAGCGGGGGGGAACAACGAGCAGTACTTC. Protein: CASSLTAGGNNEQYF.